Listed here is a single T cell receptor beta chain. Germline and junction disagree at one end, which may indicate a read error. The CDR3 extends over 14 amino acids. The germline V gene encodes CDR1 SEHNR and CDR2 FQNEAQ (reference sequence). The sample comes from a study of blood T cell repertoires in COVID-19. Study-level information: COVID-19 samples from acute and convalescent phases originated in the United States, Italy and Spain. Sources were T cells, B-cell-depleted T cells, or PBMCs; the material itself was cDNA or gDNA.

In the original workflow: For nucleated cells, counts were estimated from reference gene primer amplification. Assay: immunoSEQ multiplex PCR; the TCRdb copy retains only in-frame clones and omits some. The V and J calls and clone size are taken from that table; D and trimming were inferred from the DNA. The sample contains fewer than 35,000 clones, about 89% of which appear only once. The rearrangement joins TRBV7-9 to TRBJ2-5, with a tentative D call TRBD2 (6 bases). What was sequenced was peripheral blood. This TCR derives from a man between 70 and 80 years old with active COVID-19. The CDR3 here is CASTLIVAEETQYF. CDR3 sequence (DNA): TGTGCCAGCACCTTAATCGTAGCGGAAGAGACCCAGTACTTC.